The 29 T cell receptor beta chains in this list originate from one sample, sequenced in a study of blood T cells in healthy people across ages. For the second PCR, which ran for roughly 7 to 11 cycles, a sample-barcoded 5' primer and a J-beta primer mix were used. TCRdb reprocessed the 5' RACE reads via MiXCR and lists one record per CDR3 protein. Of almost 800,000 distinct CDR3 sequences in the sample, about three fifths are singletons; the top ten hold 20% to 25%. The sample consisted of blood. The origin of the receptors is a man aged 25 to 45 in good health.

This sequence joins TRBV18 and TRBJ1-4; a possible D gene is TRBD1 (5 bases). CDR3 length: 15 residues. Germline V gives CDR1 KGHSH, CDR2 LQKENI. The V end lost 3 bases, the J end lost 0 bases, and 8 bases lay between the germline ends. The DNA for the CDR3 is TGTGCCAGCTCACCGAGGGACTCAACTAATGAAAAACTGTTTTTT. Protein: CASSPRDSTNEKLFF.

The chain combines TRBV5-1 with TRBJ2-7; 7 bases map to TRBD1. Trimming cost V 4 bases and J 3 bases; bases outside gene matches: 10. Per the germline V gene, CDR1 is SGHRS and CDR2 is YFSETQ. This CDR3 region has 15 residues. For the CDR3, the DNA is TGCGCCAGCAGCGCCGACAGGGCTACTCTCTACGAGCAGTACTTC. Its translation is CASSADRATLYEQYF.

V and J are TRBV21-1 and TRBJ2-7. TRBV21-1 is a listed pseudogene. The CDR3 covers 14 residues. CDR3 bases: TGTGCCAGCAGCAAATGGATGGGCGCCCACGAGCAGTACTTC. Translating it yields CASSKWMGAHEQYF.

This clonotype came up a few times. V is TRBV7-2 and J is TRBJ1-6; D is uncertain. Germline CDR1 SGHTA, CDR2 FQGNSA. The CDR3 spans 14 residues. Trimming removed 4 bases at V and 9 bases at J, with 13 bases between. The CDR3 DNA reads as TGTGCCAGCAGCTCGCGCAACCTAGGTTCACCCCTCCACTTT. It encodes CASSSRNLGSPLHF.

V and J are TRBV7-2 and TRBJ1-5; D remains unclear. V dropped 3 bases and J dropped 5 bases, with 8 bases sitting between them. Germline V gene lookup returns CDR1 SGHTA and CDR2 FQGNSA. This CDR3 region has 13 residues. The CDR3, as DNA: TGTGCCAGCAGCTTGACGACGTATCAGCCCCAGCATTTT. Protein sequence: CASSLTTYQPQHF.

J is TRBJ2-7 and V is TRBV6-5, with D maybe TRBD2 (7 bases). Trimming took 2 bases from V and 2 from J, leaving 10 bases between them. CDR3 size: 14 residues. Looked up from germline, CDR1 is MNHEY and CDR2 is SVGAGI. CDR3 loop: CASSYREGAYEQYF. The CDR3 nucleotides are TGTGCCAGCAGTTACAGGGAGGGGGCCTACGAGCAGTACTTC.

The V call is TRBV4-3, the J call TRBJ2-7; 9 bases map to TRBD2. Germline V CDR1 and CDR2: LGHNA, YSLEER. V was pared by 1 base and J by 5 bases, with 6 bases of the junction left unmatched. CDR3 size: 15 residues. The CDR3 reads CASSQGRGRGDEQYF. CDR3 nucleotide sequence: TGCGCCAGCAGCCAAGGTCGCGGGAGGGGAGACGAGCAGTACTTC.

This clonotype was found a few times. The chain employs TRBV7-9 and TRBJ2-7; D remains unclear. The germline CDR1 and CDR2 sequences are SEHNR and FQNEAQ (reference sequence). This CDR3 has 15 amino acids. With 1 base removed from V and 3 bases from J, the gap between germline ends came to 13 bases. The CDR3 here is CASSLGGVTDYEQYF. CDR3 DNA sequence: TGTGCCAGCAGCTTAGGTGGAGTTACCGACTACGAGCAGTACTTC.

A few counts support this clonotype. The V and J genes are TRBV28 and TRBJ2-3; D tentatively fits TRBD1 or TRBD2 (5 bases each). V lost 11 bases, J lost 5 bases, and 11 bases lay in between. The CDR3 loop spans 11 amino acids. Germline V gene data show CDR1 as MDHEN and CDR2 as SYDVKM. The CDR3 sequence: CAGAAGDTQYF. The CDR3 DNA follows: TGTGCCGGGGCTGCGGGAGATACGCAGTATTTT.

The chain recombines TRBV12-3 or TRBV12-4 with TRBJ2-1; TRBD2 aligns across 9 bases. The CDR3 runs to 16 residues. V was pared by 5 bases and J by 8 bases, with 13 bases of the junction left unmatched. CDR3 nucleotides: TGTGCCAGCAGTCCCGGGGTTAGCGGGAGTGCAGATGAGCAGTTCTTC. Translated, it gives CASSPGVSGSADEQFF.

This clonotype was counted a few times. This sequence joins TRBV7-2 and TRBJ1-2; tentatively, D is TRBD1 (5 bases). This CDR3 has 15 amino acids. Per germline, CDR1 SGHTA and CDR2 FQGNSA. V was pared by 5 bases and J by 3 bases, with 16 bases between. CDR3 coding DNA: TGTGCCAGCAGCCACGGGGACGGGCGAGACTATGGCTACACCTTC. Amino acids: CASSHGDGRDYGYTF.

This chain links TRBV2 with TRBJ2-1; D might be TRBD2 (5 bases). The V gene lost 4 bases and the J gene lost 10 bases, with 17 bases spanning the gap. CDR3 size: 14 residues. Germline values: CDR1 SNHLY, CDR2 FYNNEI. The CDR3 sequence: CASSAGYANYEQFF. CDR3 in DNA: TGTGCCAGCAGTGCGGGGTACGCCAACTACGAGCAGTTCTTC.

V gene TRBV4-3 combines with J gene TRBJ1-6; D is perhaps TRBD1 (6 bases). The CDR3 is made up of 17 amino acids. CDR1 and CDR2 (germline): LGHNA, YSLEER. V lost 0 bases and J lost 7, with 16 bases in between. CDR3 region: CASSQDGSGAVNSPLHF. For the CDR3, the DNA is TGCGCCAGCAGCCAAGATGGGTCAGGGGCTGTGAATTCACCCCTCCACTTT.

This sequence joins TRBV29-1 and TRBJ1-4; D call uncertain. The V gene lost 7 bases and the J gene lost 2 bases, with 8 bases spanning the gap. The V gene's germline CDR1 is SQVTM and CDR2 ANQGSEA. The CDR3 totals 12 residues. Here the CDR3 DNA reads TGCAGCGGGGGATCTACTAATGAAAAACTGTTTTTT. The encoded protein is CSGGSTNEKLFF.

The genes are TRBV20-1 and TRBJ2-5, with D uncertain. This CDR3 region has 14 residues. Trimming took off 5 bases at V and 4 bases at J, with 17 bases between the two ends. CDR1 is DFQATT, CDR2 SNEGSKA, per germline (reference sequence). CDR3 nucleotide sequence: TGCAGTGCTTCGAAGACCAGCCTGGGAGAGACCCAGTACTTC. This gives the protein CSASKTSLGETQYF.

The rearrangement joins TRBV29-1 to TRBJ2-5; D is possibly TRBD2 (6 bases). CDR3 length: 12 residues. Deletions cut 3 bases from V and 4 bases from J, with 9 bases between. The V gene's germline CDR1 is SQVTM and CDR2 ANQGSEA. The CDR3 DNA reads TGCAGCGTTGACTCCGGGGGAGAGACCCAGTACTTC. It translates to CSVDSGGETQYF.

Remarks on this clonotype: Germline and junction disagree at one end, which may indicate a read error. The V call is TRBV29-1, the J call TRBJ2-3; TRBD2 matches 8 bases. The CDR3 sequence is 19 residues long. Germline V gene data show CDR1 as SQVTM and CDR2 as ANQGSEA. Here the CDR3 reads CSAELGAGDGFKTTETQYF. CDR3 in DNA: TGCAGCGCTGAACTGGGAGCGGGGGACGGATTCAAGACCACAGAGACGCAGTATTTT.

The chain couples TRBV29-1 to TRBJ2-1; the D gene is possibly TRBD1 (6 bases). The germline V and J ends were trimmed by 3 bases and 4 bases, with 22 bases remaining between them. This CDR3 is built from 17 residues. Germline CDR1 is SQVTM and CDR2 is ANQGSEA. In DNA, the CDR3 is TGCAGCGTTGATACGGACAGTCCCCAGGGCGGGTACAATGAGCAGTTCTTC. Translation gives CSVDTDSPQGGYNEQFF.

This clonotype was counted between two and nine times. V gene TRBV5-5 combines with J gene TRBJ2-5, with TRBD2 as a possible D gene (5 bases). The last part of the DNA fits TRBJ2-7 better; the J call may be wrong. Germline V lookup: CDR1 SGHKS, CDR2 YYEKEE (reference sequence). This CDR3 is built from 15 residues. DNA for the CDR3: TGTGCCAGCAGCTGGTCCCCGCGGGCCTCCTACGAGCAGTACTTC. Translation gives CASSWSPRASYEQYF.

The rearrangement uses TRBV12-5 and TRBJ1-4; D uncertain. The CDR3 has 13 amino acids. Germline V lookup: CDR1 LGHNT, CDR2 FRNRAP. Between the trimmed V and J ends, which lost 7 bases and 5 bases, there was a span of 11 bases. DNA of the CDR3: TGTGCTAGTGCGTCCAGACTAAATGAAAAACTGTTTTTT. It encodes CASASRLNEKLFF.

This clonotype was detected only a few times. The rearrangement joins TRBV4-1 to TRBJ2-3; tentatively, D is TRBD1 or TRBD2 (5 bases each). Germline CDR1 reads MGHRA; CDR2 reads YSYEKL. Trimming pared 5 bases from V and 4 bases from J, leaving 16 bases between. The CDR3 has 15 amino acids. The CDR3 region is CASSSGTTFADTQYF. The CDR3 coding sequence is TGCGCCAGCAGCTCCGGGACCACATTCGCAGATACGCAGTATTTT.

There are a few counts of this clonotype. The J gene is TRBJ2-3, the V gene TRBV20-1; D is undetermined. The CDR3 sequence is 16 residues long. The germline V gene has CDR1 DFQATT and CDR2 SNEGSKA (reference sequence). V dropped 2 bases and J dropped 9 bases, with 24 bases sitting between them. This CDR3 reads CSARLNKRMVQRTQYF. CDR3 DNA: TGCAGTGCTAGACTCAACAAAAGAATGGTTCAAAGAACGCAGTATTTT.

This rearrangement joins TRBV29-1 to TRBJ2-5; the match to TRBD1 covers 9 bases. The end of the DNA is better explained by TRBJ2-7, so the J call may be wrong. CDR1 SQVTM and CDR2 ANQGSEA come from the germline V gene. The CDR3 is 14 amino acids. In nucleotides, the CDR3 is TGCAGCGTTACCCGGGACAGGGAGGGGGACGAGCAGTACTTC. This translates into CSVTRDREGDEQYF.

This chain links TRBV20-1 with TRBJ2-2; the D gene is possibly TRBD1 (5 bases). Trimming removed 5 bases at V and 1 base at J, with 14 bases between. The CDR3 covers 15 residues. Germline lookup yields CDR1 DFQATT and CDR2 SNEGSKA (reference sequence). CDR3 bases: TGCAGTGCTGCAGCTAGAACAGGGAACACCGGGGAGCTGTTTTTT. Residues: CSAAARTGNTGELFF.

The chain couples TRBV18 to TRBJ2-4; either TRBD1 or TRBD2 may fit D (6 bases each). V lost 3 bases, J lost 9 bases, and 18 bases lay in between. CDR3 size: 15 residues. Germline CDR1 is KGHSH and CDR2 is LQKENI. The DNA for the CDR3 is TGTGCCAGCTCACCGGATCCGGGGGCCGGGGGCATTCAGTACTTC. Protein sequence: CASSPDPGAGGIQYF.

The chain joins TRBV20-1 to TRBJ2-7, with TRBD1 identical over 8 bases. Per germline, CDR1 DFQATT and CDR2 SNEGSKA (reference sequence). Unmatched junction bases numbered 5, after V lost 4 bases and J lost 3 bases. The CDR3 runs 13 residues. This chain's CDR3 is CSAMDRDYYEQYF. CDR3 nucleotide sequence: TGCAGTGCTATGGACAGGGATTACTACGAGCAGTACTTC.

The rearrangement uses TRBV30 and TRBJ2-3; 9 nucleotides align to TRBD2. With 3 bases clipped from V and 5 bases from J, the junction kept 9 bases outside the gene matches. This CDR3 is 15 amino acids long. Looked up from germline, CDR1 is GTSNPN and CDR2 is SVGIG (reference sequence). Here the CDR3 DNA reads TGTGCCTGGAGGAGGCCGGGACTAGCCGTAGATACGCAGTATTTT. Residues: CAWRRPGLAVDTQYF.

This clonotype has a handful of counts. CDR3 in amino acids: CAISESRGSNEKLFF. CDR3 nucleotide sequence: TGTGCCATCAGTGAGTCCAGGGGGAGTAATGAAAAACTGTTTTTT. The genes are TRBV10-3 and TRBJ1-4; TRBD1 agrees at 7 bases. The CDR3 spans 15 residues. V shed 0 bases, J shed 4 bases, and the junction held 2 bases outside the gene matches. Germline values: CDR1 ENHRY, CDR2 SYGVKD.

The rearrangement uses TRBV20-1 and TRBJ1-2; D is unclear. V was trimmed by 6 bases and J by 4 bases, leaving 15 bases between them. The CDR3 length is 13 residues. CDR1 is DFQATT and CDR2 is SNEGSKA in the germline V gene (reference sequence). The CDR3 region is CSAPGLFGYGYTF. Here the CDR3 DNA reads TGCAGTGCCCCTGGGCTATTTGGCTATGGCTACACCTTC.